This T cell receptor beta chain was documented in a study of cytomegalovirus exposure and HLA in healthy donors (dated by TCRdb to 2016 to 2017). Background for the entire study: An earlier analysis of around 600 of the donors reported 250 to 300 Gb of sequence data and 117 million unique TCR beta sequences from about 179 million T cells. HLA typing covered class I and class II loci at four-digit resolution. Four or five DR-DQ haplotypes were handled as single units for association and clustering, since linkage in the cohort was strong. The later analysis used no new phenotypic data to find candidate immune exposures, relying instead on TCR beta sequences and their occurrence across donors. The genetic ancestry cluster associated with self-reported Caucasian donors included roughly four fifths of the 300 to 450 genotyped donors. Donor age, sex, ethnicity and CMV serostatus were compiled alongside the repertoire data. The number of typed donors differed by locus: about 620-630 for A, B, C, DRB1 and DQB1; 500 to 550 for DQA1; fewer than 610 for DPA1; and roughly 470 for DPB1. The study profiled the T cell repertoires of hundreds of subjects by immunosequencing and related them to cytomegalovirus serostatus. All discovery cohort repertoires had been generated on a single sequencing platform. Besides the first cohort of 550 to 750 subjects, a separate validation cohort made up of 95 to 150 different subjects was used. An early release covering roughly 600 HLA-typed donors comprised 300 to 350 gigabases of sequencing data and tens of millions of unique TCR sequences. To decide whether each TCR beta V gene segment behaved as functional or pseudogenic, an earlier analysis of approximately 600 of the donors relied on high-throughput TCR beta sequencing. A later genetic analysis used genome-wide SNP genotypes for about 65% of the 666 donors, treating that subset as a discovery cohort. The study was designed to test whether signatures of past pathogen exposure could be identified by cataloging public T cell receptors. In a later analysis, previously published TCR beta repertoires from 670 or so donors were re-analyzed and high-resolution HLA genotyping was added so that TCR occurrence patterns could be studied. The study combined high-throughput TCR immunosequencing, statistical association of individual TCRs with disease status, and machine learning to predict cytomegalovirus infection status. Among a few hundred genotyped donors of the cohort, an average of about 240,000 unique TCR beta nucleotide sequences were sequenced per donor, 15% to 20% of them non-productive. What the study reported, not specific to this receptor: A few of the identified cytomegalovirus-associated TCR beta chains were confirmed in vitro to be specific for cytomegalovirus antigens. Over 15 rarely observed V segments, including chromosome 9 orphons, were excluded from the earlier analysis of about 600 of the donors because counts were too low. In a later analysis, TCR association rates were found to vary across HLA loci, with the most associated TCRs seen for DRB1 alleles and the fewest for HLA-C alleles. This cohort had only TCR beta chains sequenced, and the lack of alpha or paired-chain data limited which features could be detected. Some IMGT-functional V segments, including TRBV6-2 and TRBV6-3, could not be distinguished by the 87-base-pair reads and were therefore excluded. Immune exposure information for the cohort was limited to CMV serostatus. The classifier was reported to diagnose cytomegalovirus status with high specificity and sensitivity in both the original and validation cohorts. Linkage disequilibrium might explain the correlated functional status among segregating V segments, but an unknown experimental factor could not be ruled out. In a later analysis, several top co-occurrence clusters were reported to appear linked to parvovirus B19, influenza, CMV and Epstein-Barr virus. It was suggested by the authors that the approach could potentially be generalized to other disease states and immunological phenotypes. V-gene and J-gene trimming of TCR beta chains was associated with a missense DCLRE1C variant in a later genetic analysis, and the association was replicated in an independent cohort. While some public TCRs were present in many individuals, most TCR sequences turned up only very rarely across donors. A total of fewer than 200 TCR beta chains were listed by the study as associated with cytomegalovirus. A further reported finding was that TCR beta sequences accurately predicted the HLA-A and HLA-B alleles for most subjects in the first cohort. A later analysis found that HLA-associated TCR beta chains were more clonally expanded and had lower generation probabilities than equally common non-associated chains. A cluster of highly shared sequence variants was judged likely to be a technical artifact of the sequencing pipeline. In a later analysis, some 18,000 TCR beta sequences were associated with specific HLA alleles at a false discovery rate of 0.05. HLA typing was unavailable for some donors at each locus, so association tests used only the typed subset. An earlier analysis of around 500 of the donors showed that most TCR beta V segments appeared in productive rearrangements either about 87% or about 30% of the time, which broadly matched IMGT annotations. Sequencing depth was assumed to be roughly uniform across donors in the presence/absence analyses, though that assumption may not hold. A later genetic analysis reported fewer N-insertions in productive TCRs among donors in an Asian-associated ancestry cluster than the approximately 670-donor mean. When HLA alleles, especially DR and DQ, strongly co-occurred, attributing TCR associations to individual alleles was difficult. A later analysis found that most CMV-associated TCR beta chains appeared HLA-restricted, with HLA associations seemingly driven largely by CMV exposure.

CDR1 SGHAT and CDR2 FQNNGV were looked up in the germline V gene. Its CDR3 holds 15 amino acids, cysteine through phenylalanine. Only the CDR3 region is kept as DNA, spanning 45 bases read in frame from base 1. V loses 6 bases, J loses 3 bases, and the germline ends lie 14 bases apart. For this clone: The antigen it recognizes is unknown. Base qualities are not provided; no much larger clone lies one nucleotide away.

The library relied on the immunoSEQ multiplex PCR assay. For the multiplex PCR, a mixture combining 60 forward primers for TCR Vbeta segments and 13 reverse primers for TCR Jbeta segments was used. The CDR3 region of rearranged TCR beta genes was amplified from genomic DNA with a multiplex PCR assay. On the Illumina HiSeq System, the amplified TCR beta libraries were sequenced as 87-base-pair reads. Per the original workflow: A later analysis tallied roughly 78 million unique TCR beta chains across the 660 or so repertoires, and around 12 million of those chains were shared by two or more donors. To remove PCR and sequencing errors, raw reads were error-corrected and collapsed into unique sequences using a nearest-neighbor algorithm that merged closely related sequences. CDR3 sequences were aligned to IMGT reference sequences to assign V, D and J gene segments. For a sequence to be retained, at least a six-nucleotide match to both a V gene segment and a J gene segment was required. A rearrangement counted as productive if the CDR3 had no stop codons and remained in frame with V and J, and every other rearrangement counted as non-productive. Following IMGT convention, CDR3 was defined as the stretch from the second conserved V-encoded cysteine up to the conserved J-encoded phenylalanine. The earlier analysis of about 590 of the donors excluded sequences that lacked an unambiguous match to a single V gene segment. An earlier analysis of 587 of the donors classified V segments as functional when productive rearrangements were above 56.7% and as segregating when the standard deviation between donors was above 5%. A statistical classification framework was developed to diagnose cytomegalovirus status using the catalog of TCR beta chain sequences. In a later analysis, TCR nucleotide sequences were compared against IMGT/GENE-DB human TR gene sequences so that V and J genes could be assigned. Using the TCRdist pipeline, a later analysis assigned CDR3 sequences along with most-parsimonious VDJ recombination scenarios. In a later analysis, every TCR beta chain was defined by the combination of its CDR3 amino acid sequence and its V-gene family, and reads without a unique V-gene family were dropped. As a way to deal with suspected cross-contamination and a sequencing artifact, a later analysis dropped roughly 620 nucleotide sequences that were highly shared and had low generation probability. In a later analysis, a clonal expansion index for each public chain was calculated from normalized within-repertoire ranks of inferred template counts. A later analysis computed generation probabilities with a VDJ recombination model fitted to out-of-frame rearrangements, and checked the results against IGoR. A later analysis scored TCR-TCR, TCR-HLA and TCR-CMV co-occurrence with hypergeometric tests, applying a repertoire-size bias correction to TCR pairs. To estimate false discovery rates, a later analysis permuted the HLA or CMV assignments 20 times. In a later analysis, co-occurring TCRs were grouped using DBSCAN, with TCRdist sequence similarity added in when clustering inside HLA-allele-positive subsets. Repertoires with fewer than 30,000 or more than 120,000 public chains were left out of co-occurrence clustering, as were four to six repertoires with anomalous nucleotide sharing. TCRdb carries this immuneACCESS record with in-frame sequences only. Its versions omit some clonotypes, under half of them owing to an unresolved V gene in the studies checked, with the rest unexplained. The D gene and trimming were derived from the DNA, and the V and J assignments and clone size from that table. The sample table contains 160,000 or so clones; only one count was recorded for roughly 85% of them. The ten largest account for 8% to 10% of the sample.

In total, 500 to 700 healthy bone marrow donors made up the cohort. Cohort members were all nominally healthy when sampled, although unrecorded immune exposures were likely present. The donor tested CMV seropositive, placing the donor among the 250 to 350 seropositive members of the cohort. A peripheral blood sample was provided by each donor, and peripheral blood mononuclear cells were used for TCR beta sequencing. The Qiagen DNeasy Blood Extraction Kit was used to extract genomic DNA from the blood cell samples. The clonotype was recovered from a male donor in good health and CMV-seropositive. Recombination joined TRBV11-2 with TRBJ1-4; the D gene is possibly TRBD1, with 5 bases matching. The source material was PBMCs. The DNA sequence follows: TGTGCCAGCAGTCCGATGGGGCAGTCTAATGAAAAACTGTTTTTT. Its translation is CASSPMGQSNEKLFF.